This T cell receptor (beta chain) was sequenced in a study of CD8+ T cells in alopecia areata. Following RNA extraction, reverse transcription yielded cDNA that acted as the sequencing template. Sequenced by immunoSEQ multiplex PCR; TCRdb stores in-frame clones only, minus some. The sample lists around 130,000 clones; roughly 61% were seen once. Trimming cost V 0 bases and J 4 bases, with 12 bases left between them. Germline values: CDR1 LNHNV, CDR2 YYDKDF (reference sequence). The CDR3 contains 15 residues. The researchers isolated CD4+ and CD8+ T cells from PBMCs by sorting. The chain has TRBV15 and TRBJ1-2, with D possibly being TRBD1 (5 bases). The sample consisted of CD4+ T cells sorted from blood, taken at week 0. The TCR comes from a human donor with alopecia areata. The CDR3 spells CATSRDQQELYGYTF. The CDR3 DNA is TGTGCCACCAGCAGAGACCAACAGGAACTCTATGGCTACACCTTC.